The clone carrying this T cell receptor beta chain has a handful of counts. The data are from a study of identical twins. Germline CDR1 reads KGHSH; CDR2 reads LQKENI. The CDR3 extends over 16 amino acids. V lost 5 bases to trimming and J lost 0 bases, with 16 bases between them. TCRdb ran MiXCR on the 5' RACE reads and lists one entry per CDR3 protein. The sample lists about 280,000 distinct CDR3 sequences; roughly 8.6% were seen once. The same data also went into a second study, on yellow fever vaccine responses in identical twins.

This chain connects TRBV18 to TRBJ1-1, with D tentatively TRBD1 (5 bases). The sample consisted of memory (CD45RO+) T cells sorted from blood. The receptor was isolated from a woman between 18 and 29 years old in good health. In nucleotides, the CDR3 is TGTGCCAGCTCATCAGGGCAGATTCTCATGAACACTGAAGCTTTCTTT. This gives the protein CASSSGQILMNTEAFF.